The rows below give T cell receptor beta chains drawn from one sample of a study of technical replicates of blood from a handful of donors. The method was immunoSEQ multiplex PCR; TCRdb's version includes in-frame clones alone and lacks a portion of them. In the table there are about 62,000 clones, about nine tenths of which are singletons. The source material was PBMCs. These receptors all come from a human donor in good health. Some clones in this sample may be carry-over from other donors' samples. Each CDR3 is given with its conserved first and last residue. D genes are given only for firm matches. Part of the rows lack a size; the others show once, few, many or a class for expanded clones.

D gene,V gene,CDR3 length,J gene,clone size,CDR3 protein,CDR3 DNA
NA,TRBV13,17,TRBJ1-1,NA,CASKLSFIGEVGTEAFF,TGTGCCAGCAAGCTTAGTTTCATCGGGGAGGTAGGTACTGAAGCTTTCTTT
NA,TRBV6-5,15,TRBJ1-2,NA,CASSYVDTSGYGYTF,TGTGCCAGCAGTTACGTGGACACCAGTGGCTATGGCTACACCTTC
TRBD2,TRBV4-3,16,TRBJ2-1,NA,CASSQARGLVYNEQFF,TGCGCCAGCAGCCAAGCCCGGGGACTAGTCTACAATGAGCAGTTCTTC
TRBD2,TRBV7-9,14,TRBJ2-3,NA,CASSRGLAPDTQYF,TGTGCCAGCAGCCGGGGACTAGCCCCAGATACGCAGTATTTT
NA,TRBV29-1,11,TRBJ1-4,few,CSVALDEKLFF,TGCAGCGTTGCCCTTGATGAAAAACTGTTTTTT
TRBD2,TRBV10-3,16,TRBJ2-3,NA,CAISASSGKGTDTQYF,TGTGCCATCAGTGCCTCTAGCGGGAAGGGCACAGATACGCAGTATTTT
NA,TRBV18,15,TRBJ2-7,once,CASSPPARVPYEQYF,TGTGCCAGCTCACCACCGGCCAGGGTCCCCTACGAGCAGTACTTC
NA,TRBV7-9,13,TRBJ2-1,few,CASSPGLTYEQFF,TGTGCCAGCAGCCCAGGACTAACCTATGAGCAGTTCTTC
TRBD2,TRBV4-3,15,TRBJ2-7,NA,CASSQAHGGTYEQYF,TGCGCCAGCAGCCAAGCGCACGGGGGGACCTACGAGCAGTACTTC
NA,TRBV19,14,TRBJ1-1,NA,CASSMKGDNTEAFF,TGTGCCAGTAGTATGAAGGGGGATAACACTGAAGCTTTCTTT
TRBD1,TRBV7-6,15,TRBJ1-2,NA,CASSLASGTGYGYTF,TGTGCCAGCAGCCTAGCCTCCGGGACAGGCTATGGCTACACCTTC
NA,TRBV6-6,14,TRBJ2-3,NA,CASSYGQSTDTQYF,TGTGCCAGCAGTTATGGGCAGTCCACAGATACGCAGTATTTT
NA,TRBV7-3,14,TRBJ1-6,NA,CASSLKGRGSPLHF,TGTGCCAGCAGCTTAAAAGGGCGGGGGTCACCCCTCCACTTT
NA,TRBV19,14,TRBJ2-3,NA,CASSARLVTDTQYF,TGTGCCAGTAGTGCCCGACTGGTCACAGATACGCAGTATTTT
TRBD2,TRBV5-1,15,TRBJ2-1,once,CASSLLAGAYNEQFF,TGCGCCAGCAGCTTACTAGCGGGGGCCTACAATGAGCAGTTCTTC
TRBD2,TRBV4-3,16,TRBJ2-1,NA,CASSHVGAGSYNEQFF,TGCGCCAGCAGCCACGTCGGAGCGGGGTCCTACAATGAGCAGTTCTTC
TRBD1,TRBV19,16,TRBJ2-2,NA,CASSGRGGTGAGELFF,TGTGCCAGTAGTGGACGGGGGGGGACAGGGGCCGGGGAGCTGTTTTTT
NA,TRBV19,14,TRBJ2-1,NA,CASSKAGNYNEQFF,TGTGCCAGTAGTAAGGCGGGAAATTACAATGAGCAGTTCTTC
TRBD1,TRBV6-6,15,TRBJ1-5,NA,CASSDPGQGNQPQHF,TGTGCCAGCAGTGACCCAGGACAGGGAAATCAGCCCCAGCATTTT
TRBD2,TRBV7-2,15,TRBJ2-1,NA,CASSWTSGGPSEQFF,TGTGCCAGCAGCTGGACTAGCGGGGGTCCCAGTGAGCAGTTCTTC
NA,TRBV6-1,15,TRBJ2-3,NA,CASSPETGGPDTQYF,TGTGCCAGCAGCCCCGAAACCGGGGGACCAGATACGCAGTATTTT
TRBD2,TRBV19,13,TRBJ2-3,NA,CASSLRGADTQYF,TGTGCCAGTAGTCTTCGGGGGGCAGATACGCAGTATTTT
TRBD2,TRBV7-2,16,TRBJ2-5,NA,CASSLVSGGAGETQYF,TGTGCCAGCAGCTTAGTTAGCGGGGGGGCCGGGGAGACCCAGTACTTC
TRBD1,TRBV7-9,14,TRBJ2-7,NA,CASSLAWQGDEQYF,TGTGCCAGCAGCTTAGCGTGGCAGGGGGACGAGCAGTACTTC
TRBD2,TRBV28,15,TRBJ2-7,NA,CASSLISGSSYEQYF,TGTGCCAGCAGTTTAATCAGCGGGAGCTCCTACGAGCAGTACTTC
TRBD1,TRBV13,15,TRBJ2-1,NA,CASSLEGQGVNEQFF,TGTGCCAGCAGCTTAGAGGGACAGGGGGTCAATGAGCAGTTCTTC
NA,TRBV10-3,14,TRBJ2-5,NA,CAISESGGQETQYF,TGTGCCATCAGTGAGTCCGGGGGCCAAGAGACCCAGTACTTC
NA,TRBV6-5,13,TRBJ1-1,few,CASSLAGTLEAFF,TGTGCCAGCAGTCTAGCCGGGACTCTGGAAGCTTTCTTT
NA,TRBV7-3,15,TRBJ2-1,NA,CASSPEGSSYNEQFF,TGTGCCAGCAGCCCCGAGGGTTCATCCTACAATGAGCAGTTCTTC
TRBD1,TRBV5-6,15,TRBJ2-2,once,CASSYRDRDAGELFF,TGTGCCAGCAGCTACCGGGACAGGGACGCCGGGGAGCTGTTTTTT
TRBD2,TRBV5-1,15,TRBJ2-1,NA,CASSLATSGGKEQFF,TGCGCCAGCAGCTTGGCCACTAGCGGGGGGAAGGAGCAGTTCTTC
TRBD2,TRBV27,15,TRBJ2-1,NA,CASSSLAGVSGEQFF,TGTGCCAGCAGCAGCCTAGCGGGAGTAAGTGGTGAGCAGTTCTTC
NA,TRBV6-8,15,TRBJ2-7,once,CASSYLPGFSDEQYF,TGTGCCAGCAGTTACCTTCCAGGGTTTTCCGACGAGCAGTACTTC
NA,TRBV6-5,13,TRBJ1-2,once,CASSYVRGGRYTF,TGTGCCAGCAGTTACGTCCGAGGGGGACGCTACACCTTC
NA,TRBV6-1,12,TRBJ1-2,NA,CASTRANYGYTF,TGTGCCAGCACCAGGGCGAACTATGGCTACACCTTC
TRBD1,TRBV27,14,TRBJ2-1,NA,CASSLDRDNNEQFF,TGTGCCAGCAGTTTAGACAGGGACAACAATGAGCAGTTCTTC
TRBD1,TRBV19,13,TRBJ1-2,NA,CASSRDRGGGYTF,TGTGCCAGTAGTAGGGACAGGGGAGGAGGCTACACCTTC
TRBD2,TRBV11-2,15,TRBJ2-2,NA,CASSLVPAGDGELFF,TGTGCCAGCAGCTTAGTGCCAGCGGGGGACGGGGAGCTGTTTTTT
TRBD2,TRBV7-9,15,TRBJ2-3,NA,CASSSREAGLHTQYF,TGTGCCAGCAGCTCCCGGGAGGCCGGGCTACATACGCAGTATTTT
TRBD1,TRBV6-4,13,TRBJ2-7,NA,CAKPGTATYEQYF,TGTGCCAAACCCGGGACAGCCACCTACGAGCAGTACTTC